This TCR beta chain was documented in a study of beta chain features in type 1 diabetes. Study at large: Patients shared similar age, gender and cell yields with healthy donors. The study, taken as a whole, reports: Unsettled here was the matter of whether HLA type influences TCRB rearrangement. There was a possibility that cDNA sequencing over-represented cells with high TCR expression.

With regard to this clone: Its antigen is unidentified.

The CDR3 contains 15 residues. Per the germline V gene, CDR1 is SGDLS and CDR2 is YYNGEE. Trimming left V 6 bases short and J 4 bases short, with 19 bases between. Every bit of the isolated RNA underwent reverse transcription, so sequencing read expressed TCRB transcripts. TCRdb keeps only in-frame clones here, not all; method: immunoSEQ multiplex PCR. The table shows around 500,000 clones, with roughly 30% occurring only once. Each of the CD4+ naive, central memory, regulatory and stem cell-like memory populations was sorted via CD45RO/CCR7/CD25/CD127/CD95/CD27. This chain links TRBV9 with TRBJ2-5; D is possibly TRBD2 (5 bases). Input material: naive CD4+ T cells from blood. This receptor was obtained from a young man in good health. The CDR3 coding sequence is TGTGCCAGCACCCGAAGAGGCGCCCGGGGAGAGACCCAGTACTTC. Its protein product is CASTRRGARGETQYF.